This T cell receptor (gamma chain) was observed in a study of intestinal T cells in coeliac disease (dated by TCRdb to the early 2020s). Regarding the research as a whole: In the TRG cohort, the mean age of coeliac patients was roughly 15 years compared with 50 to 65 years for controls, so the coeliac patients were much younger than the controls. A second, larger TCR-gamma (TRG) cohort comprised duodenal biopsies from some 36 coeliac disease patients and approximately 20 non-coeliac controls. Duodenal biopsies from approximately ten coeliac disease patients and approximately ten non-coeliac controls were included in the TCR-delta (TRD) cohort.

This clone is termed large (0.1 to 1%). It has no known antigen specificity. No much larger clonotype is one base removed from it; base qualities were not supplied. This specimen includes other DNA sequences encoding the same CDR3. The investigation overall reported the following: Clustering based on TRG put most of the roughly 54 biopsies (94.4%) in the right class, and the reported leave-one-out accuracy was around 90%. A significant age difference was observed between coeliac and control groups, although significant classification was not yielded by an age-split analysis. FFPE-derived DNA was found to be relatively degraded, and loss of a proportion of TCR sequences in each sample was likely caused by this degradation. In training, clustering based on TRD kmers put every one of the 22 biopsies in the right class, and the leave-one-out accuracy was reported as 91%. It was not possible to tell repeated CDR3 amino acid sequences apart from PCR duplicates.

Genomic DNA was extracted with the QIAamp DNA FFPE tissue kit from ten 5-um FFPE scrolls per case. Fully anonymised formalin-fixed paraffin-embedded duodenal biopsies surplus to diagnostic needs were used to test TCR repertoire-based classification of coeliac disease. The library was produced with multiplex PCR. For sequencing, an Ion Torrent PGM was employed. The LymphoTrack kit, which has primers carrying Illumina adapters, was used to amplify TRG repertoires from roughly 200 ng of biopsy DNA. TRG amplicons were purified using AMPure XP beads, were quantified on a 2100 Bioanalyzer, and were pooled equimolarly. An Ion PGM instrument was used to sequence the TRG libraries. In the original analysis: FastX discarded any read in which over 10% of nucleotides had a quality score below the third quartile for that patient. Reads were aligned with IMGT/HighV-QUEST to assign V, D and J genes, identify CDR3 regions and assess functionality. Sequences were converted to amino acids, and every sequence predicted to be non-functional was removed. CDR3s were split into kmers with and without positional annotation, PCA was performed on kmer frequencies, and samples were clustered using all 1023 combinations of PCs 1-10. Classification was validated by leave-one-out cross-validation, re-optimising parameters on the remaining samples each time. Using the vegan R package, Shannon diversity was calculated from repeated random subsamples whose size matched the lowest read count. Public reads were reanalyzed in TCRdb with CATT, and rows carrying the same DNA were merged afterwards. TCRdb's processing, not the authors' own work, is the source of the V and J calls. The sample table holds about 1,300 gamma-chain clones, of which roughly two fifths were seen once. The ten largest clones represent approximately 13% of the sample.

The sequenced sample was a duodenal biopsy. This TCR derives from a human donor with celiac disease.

CDR3 reads: CAAWDYSPHSITGWFKIF. The DNA reads TGTGCTGCGTGGGATTATTCCCCTCACTCCATCACTGGTTGGTTCAAGATATTT. This receptor chain uses TRGV10 and TRGJP1. TRGV10 is an open reading frame, and its role is uncertain. Germline trimming amounts to 8 bases on V and 4 bases on J, with 20 as the count of junction bases outside the gene matches. Reading from cysteine to phenylalanine, the CDR3 counts 18 amino acids. The DNA shown is the 54-base CDR3, in frame from base 1.